The rows below give T cell receptor beta chains drawn from one sample of a study of beta chain features in type 1 diabetes. The repertoire was sequenced with immunoSEQ multiplex PCR; TCRdb's copy has only in-frame clones and lacks some. The sample includes some 240,000 clones, under 13% seen only once; the top ten take 1% to 1.5%. Sequenced: central memory CD4+ T cells from blood. The receptor set was obtained from a man aged 18-30 years in good health. CDR3s include the opening cysteine and the closing phenylalanine or tryptophan. The D gene is left open where the match is weak.

TRBD2	TRBV7-9	CASTKREGDTQYF
-	TRBV4-3	CASSQGWGRTGANVLTF
TRBD1	TRBV28	CASSLTPGQGMHEQYF
-	TRBV5-1	CASSLEAEAYEQYF
TRBD1	TRBV18	CASSRRGQGNTEAFF
-	TRBV7-8	CASSLEASATYEQYF
-	TRBV7-9	CASSLQGSTEAFF
TRBD2	TRBV6-1	CASSAVAGGPTNNEQFF
TRBD2	TRBV7-3	CASSFLAGGANTQYF
-	TRBV6-6	CASSPLQARLGEQYF
-	TRBV11-2	CASSLDLTSTEQFF
-	TRBV11-2	CASSLNGRGSYNEQFF
-	TRBV27	CASSWGPSEQYF
-	TRBV5-1	CASSSEPGSYEQYF
-	TRBV14	CASSQDGADTQYF
-	TRBV7-9	CASSLDVGGCSSGANVLTF
TRBD1	TRBV18	CASSPDRVSEQYF
-	TRBV7-6	CASSFRLVIDEQFF
-	TRBV19	CASSPGSGATYNEQFF
-	TRBV19	CASSAGTPRGKNIQYF
-	TRBV28	CASSLPLAFSTDTQYF
-	TRBV7-2	CASSLDGSRYNEQFF
-	TRBV23-1	CASSHSATEDCYNEQFF
-	TRBV5-4	CASSTPRGDKNIQYF
-	TRBV25-1	CASSREGYTEAFF
TRBD2	TRBV7-2	CASSPLGLARTSSYNEQFF
-	TRBV11-1	CASSLGFTDTQYF
TRBD1	TRBV30	CALQTGRSANEKLFF
-	TRBV4-2	CASSQVSAGSSYNEQFF
-	TRBV29-1	CSAQGNGYTF
TRBD2	TRBV15	CATGLADPNTQYF
TRBD1	TRBV29-1	CSVRTGGSYGYTF
TRBD1	TRBV7-2	CASSTGQGRSYEQYF
TRBD2	TRBV11-3	CASSLGLGAGHETQYF
-	TRBV23-1	CASSQCFDHGNQPQHF
-	TRBV28	CASSLAGNSYEQYF
TRBD1	TRBV29-1	CSVEEDRVETQYF
TRBD2	TRBV9	CASSVTREGDTQYF
-	TRBV13	CASSPRLLSSYNEQFF
-	TRBV7-3	CASSLTAASSGRDTQYF
-	TRBV9	CASSVGPNNEQFF
-	TRBV2	CASGKGLQETQYF
TRBD1	TRBV7-9	CASSLAGGADTQYF
TRBD2	TRBV2	CASSAPSGTTTGELFF
TRBD2	TRBV4-1	CASSHVGEGPLREQFF
-	TRBV29-1	CSVYTGKRADTEAFF
TRBD2	TRBV2	CASSGLAGVTDTQYF
TRBD1	TRBV30	CAWSVWGQEETQYF
-	TRBV9	CASSVGGNQETQYF
TRBD1	TRBV14	CASSQGQAGTGEYEQYF
TRBD1	TRBV4-3	CASSTGQVGDGYTF
-	TRBV2	CASSEGLIKQYF
-	TRBV6-1	CASSDLTEAFF
TRBD1	TRBV7-6	CASSSRTGLNEQYF
-	TRBV7-2	CASSPESRETQYF
-	TRBV2	CASSPIGGTYGYTF
-	TRBV6-6	CASRTLQSGELFF